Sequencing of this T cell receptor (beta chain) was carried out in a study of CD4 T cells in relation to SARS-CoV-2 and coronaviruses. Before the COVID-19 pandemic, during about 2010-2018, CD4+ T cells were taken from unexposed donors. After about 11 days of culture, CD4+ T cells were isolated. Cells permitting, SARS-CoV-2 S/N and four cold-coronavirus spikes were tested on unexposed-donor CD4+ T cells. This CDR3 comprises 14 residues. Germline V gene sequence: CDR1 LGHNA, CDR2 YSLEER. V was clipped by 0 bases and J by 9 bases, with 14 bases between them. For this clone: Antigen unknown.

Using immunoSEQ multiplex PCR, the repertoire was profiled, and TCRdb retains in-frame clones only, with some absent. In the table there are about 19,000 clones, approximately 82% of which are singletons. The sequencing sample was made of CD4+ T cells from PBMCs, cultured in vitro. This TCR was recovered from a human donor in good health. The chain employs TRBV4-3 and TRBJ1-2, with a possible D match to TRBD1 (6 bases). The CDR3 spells CASSQELHRDSYTF. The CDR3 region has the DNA TGCGCCAGCAGCCAAGAGCTGCACAGGGACAGCTACACCTTC.